The subject of this entry is one TCR beta chain. This entry belongs to a study of control samples from healthy donors and cancer patients. Data came from immunoSEQ multiplex PCR; TCRdb stores just in-frame clones and leaves some out. The sample shows 100,000 to 150,000 clones, 85% to 95% of them seen only once. Germline trimming cut 3 bases from V and 0 bases from J; bases unmatched to any gene: 3. CDR3 length: 14 amino acids. Germline-derived CDR1 and CDR2 are SGDLS and YYNGEE. This TCR was recovered from a man aged 80 or over with head and neck cancer. This chain connects TRBV9 to TRBJ2-7, with 7 nucleotides matching TRBD2. Sample: PBMCs. The chain's CDR3 is CASSAAGRSYEQYF. The CDR3 nucleotides are TGTGCCAGCAGCGCAGCGGGACGCTCCTACGAGCAGTACTTC.